What follows is one T cell receptor beta chain and its context. These data belong to a study of blood T cell repertoires in COVID-19. Overall study context: Acute-phase and convalescent COVID-19 samples originated in the United States, Italy and Spain. PBMCs, B-cell-depleted T cells, or T cells were the source of the cDNA or gDNA that made up the material.

Participants had their cohort set by participant-reported clinical history. For recovered donors of Cohort 3, there were two negative PCRs, clearance, or symptom resolution. Germline CDR1 and CDR2: SGHRS and YFSETQ. The CDR3 is 14 residues long. With 5 bases removed from V and 4 bases from J, the gap between germline ends came to 13 bases. Produced via immunoSEQ multiplex PCR; TCRdb's table is partial and in-frame only. Of roughly 200,000 clones in the sample, approximately 89% are singletons; the top ten hold 6.2%. V and J are TRBV5-1 and TRBJ1-5, with no clear D. This TCR was recovered from a man aged 40-55 years who had recovered from COVID-19. The sequenced material came from PBMCs or T cells enriched from blood (not recorded which). For the CDR3, the DNA is TGCGCCAGCAGATCCGACGGAGCAAATCAGCCCCAGCATTTT. Its translation: CASRSDGANQPQHF.